This record covers a single T cell receptor beta chain. The antigen it binds to is not known. No base quality values were provided; no much bigger clone lies one nucleotide off. The cohort was made up of about 670 healthy bone marrow donors. At the time of sampling, all cohort members were nominally healthy, though unrecorded immune exposures were likely present. The donor was CMV seronegative and was included in the group of 352 seronegative cohort members. A peripheral blood sample was provided by each donor, and peripheral blood mononuclear cells were used for TCR beta sequencing. The Qiagen DNeasy Blood Extraction Kit was used to extract genomic DNA from the blood cell samples. Cut back by 1 base and 2 bases, the V and J ends lie 13 bases apart. Sequences SGHDN (CDR1) and FVKESK (CDR2) are obtained from the germline V gene. From its cysteine to its phenylalanine, the CDR3 spans 16 amino acids. Only the CDR3 part of the read is kept: 48 bases, read in frame from the first base.

This sample is part of a study of cytomegalovirus exposure and HLA in healthy donors (dated by TCRdb to about 2017). Broadly, across the study: In an earlier analysis of fewer than 750 of the donors, about 270 Gb of sequence data and 100 million or so unique TCR beta sequences from 150 million to 200 million T cells were reported. Four to six DR-DQ haplotypes were handled as single units for association and clustering, since linkage in the cohort was strong. Using immunosequencing, the study profiled T cell repertoires from fewer than 850 subjects and related those repertoires to cytomegalovirus serostatus. Of the roughly 400 genotyped donors, around 81% fell in the genetic ancestry cluster associated with self-reported Caucasian donors. A separate validation cohort of about 110 different subjects was used in addition to the 666-subject first cohort. Across approximately 400 genotyped donors of the cohort, an average of roughly 250,000 unique TCR beta nucleotide sequences per donor were sequenced, and approximately 17% of those sequences were non-productive. In an earlier analysis of over 550 of the donors, high-throughput TCR beta sequencing was used to judge whether each TCR beta V gene segment behaved as functional or pseudogenic. All discovery cohort repertoires had been generated on a single sequencing platform. Alongside the repertoire data, information on donor age, sex, ethnicity and CMV serostatus was compiled. To predict cytomegalovirus infection status, the study combined high-throughput TCR immunosequencing, statistical association of individual TCRs with disease status, and machine learning. A later genetic analysis used genome-wide SNP genotypes for about 65% of the roughly 700 donors, treating that subset as a discovery cohort. To study patterns of TCR occurrence, a later analysis re-analyzed previously published TCR beta repertoires from around 660 donors and added high-resolution HLA genotyping. The study aimed to test whether signatures of past pathogen exposure could be identified by cataloging public T cell receptors. Rather than using new phenotypic data, the later analysis identified candidate immune exposures from TCR beta sequences and from how often those sequences occurred across donors. HLA typing included class I and class II loci at four-digit resolution. Roughly 300 gigabases of sequencing data and 75 million to 85 million unique TCR sequences made up an early release that covered about 640 HLA-typed donors. The number of typed donors differed by locus: about 629-630 for A, B, C, DRB1 and DQB1; roughly 510 for DQA1; 606 for DPA1; and about 450 for DPB1. General conclusions and limits of the study: A later analysis found that TCR association rates varied across HLA loci, with DRB1 alleles showing the most associated TCRs and HLA-C alleles the fewest. An earlier analysis of 450 to 750 of the donors showed that most TCR beta V segments appeared in productive rearrangements either about 87% or about 30% of the time, which broadly matched IMGT annotations. In both the original and validation cohorts, the classifier was reported to diagnose cytomegalovirus status with high specificity and sensitivity. Sequencing depth was assumed to be roughly uniform across donors in the presence/absence analyses, though that assumption may not hold. In vitro tests confirmed that a few of the cytomegalovirus-associated TCR beta chains recognize cytomegalovirus antigens. A further reported finding was that TCR beta sequences accurately predicted the HLA-A and HLA-B alleles for most subjects in the first cohort. The study listed 164 TCR beta chains as associated with cytomegalovirus. A later analysis associated 17,000 or so TCR beta sequences with specific HLA alleles at a false discovery rate of 0.05. Linkage disequilibrium might explain the correlated functional status among segregating V segments, but an unknown experimental factor could not be ruled out. Because counts were too low, under 20 rarely observed V segments, including chromosome 9 orphons, were left out of the earlier analysis of 500 to 650 of the donors. In a later analysis, several top co-occurrence clusters were reported to appear linked to parvovirus B19, influenza, CMV and Epstein-Barr virus. When HLA alleles, especially DR and DQ, strongly co-occurred, TCR associations were difficult to assign to individual alleles. Most CMV-associated TCR beta chains appeared to be HLA-restricted in a later analysis, and the HLA associations seemed to be driven largely by CMV exposure. An association between a missense DCLRE1C variant and V-gene and J-gene trimming of TCR beta chains was found in a later genetic analysis and replicated in an independent cohort. This cohort had only TCR beta chains sequenced, and the lack of alpha or paired-chain data limited which features could be detected. In a later analysis, HLA-associated TCR beta chains showed more clonal expansion and lower generation probabilities than non-associated chains that were equally common. The only immune exposure information available for the cohort was CMV serostatus. A cluster of highly shared sequence variants was judged likely to represent a technical artifact of the sequencing pipeline. A later genetic analysis reported fewer N-insertions in productive TCRs among donors in an Asian-associated ancestry cluster than the approximately 670-donor mean. Because some donors lacked HLA typing at each locus, the association tests relied only on the typed subset. While some public TCRs were present in many individuals, most TCR sequences turned up only very rarely across donors. Some IMGT-functional V segments, including TRBV6-2 and TRBV6-3, could not be told apart with the 87-base-pair reads, so those segments were excluded. It was suggested by the authors that the approach could potentially be generalized to other disease states and immunological phenotypes.

The library was produced with the immunoSEQ multiplex PCR assay. For the multiplex PCR, a mixture combining 60 forward primers for TCR Vbeta segments and 13 reverse primers for TCR Jbeta segments was used. The CDR3 region of rearranged TCR beta genes was amplified from genomic DNA with a multiplex PCR assay. On the Illumina HiSeq System, the amplified TCR beta libraries were sequenced as 87-base-pair reads. Per the original workflow: A later analysis counted around 72 million unique TCR beta chains across the 670 or so repertoires, and 10 million to 11 million of these chains were shared by at least two donors. Raw reads were error-corrected and collapsed into unique sequences by a nearest-neighbor algorithm in which closely related sequences were merged to remove PCR and sequencing errors. To assign V, D and J gene segments, CDR3 sequences were aligned to IMGT reference sequences. For a sequence to be retained, a match of at least six nucleotides to both a V gene segment and a J gene segment was required. A rearrangement counted as productive if the CDR3 had no stop codons and remained in frame with V and J, and every other rearrangement counted as non-productive. Following IMGT convention, CDR3 was defined as the stretch from the second conserved V-encoded cysteine to the conserved J-encoded phenylalanine. In an earlier analysis of just under 600 of the donors, sequences lacking an unambiguous match to a single V gene segment were excluded. In an earlier analysis of roughly 500 of the donors, V segments were called functional above 56.7% productive rearrangements and were called segregating when the between-donor standard deviation exceeded 5%. A statistical classification framework was built for diagnosing cytomegalovirus status from the catalog of TCR beta chain sequences. V and J gene assignment, in a later analysis, came from comparing TCR nucleotide sequences with IMGT/GENE-DB human TR gene sequences. In a later analysis, CDR3 sequences and most-parsimonious VDJ recombination scenarios were assigned using the TCRdist pipeline. In a later analysis, every TCR beta chain was defined by the combination of its CDR3 amino acid sequence and its V-gene family, and reads without a unique V-gene family were dropped. In a later analysis, 450 to 600 highly shared, low-generation-probability nucleotide sequences were removed to address suspected cross-contamination and a sequencing artifact. In a later analysis, a clonal expansion index for each public chain was calculated from normalized within-repertoire ranks of inferred template counts. A later analysis computed generation probabilities with a VDJ recombination model fitted to out-of-frame rearrangements, and checked the results against IGoR. Hypergeometric tests were used in a later analysis to score TCR-TCR, TCR-HLA and TCR-CMV co-occurrence, with a repertoire-size bias correction applied to the TCR pairs. In a later analysis, false discovery rates were estimated by permuting HLA or CMV assignments 20 times. In a later analysis, co-occurring TCRs were grouped using DBSCAN, with TCRdist sequence similarity added in when clustering inside HLA-allele-positive subsets. Repertoires with fewer than 30,000 or more than 120,000 public chains were left out of co-occurrence clustering, as were five repertoires with anomalous nucleotide sharing. Drawn from immuneACCESS, this table holds only the in-frame rearrangements with V and J called that TCRdb kept. Clones are partly lost; checked studies trace under half to an unresolved V gene and leave the rest unexplained. D and trimming come from the DNA, and the V and J calls and clone size come from that table. Within this sample are 130,000 or so clones, with about 77% of them counted one time only. Of the sample, 1% to 1.5% falls within the top ten clones.

Recombination linked TRBV14 to TRBJ2-3; perhaps TRBD2 is the D gene, with 6 bases matching. The sample comprised PBMCs. The clonotype comes from a man between 45 and 60 years old in good health and CMV-seronegative. The CDR3 region has the sequence CASSQVAGRFTDTQYF. The sequenced DNA is TGTGCCAGCAGCCAAGTGGCAGGGAGGTTCACAGATACGCAGTATTTT.